Shown below are 25 T cell receptor beta chains from a single sample sequenced in a study of T cells after yellow fever vaccination. TCRdb re-called the 5' RACE reads through MiXCR, storing one row per CDR3 protein. Of some 670,000 distinct CDR3 sequences listed, about 12% were seen once; the top ten hold more than 12%. This sample comprised PBMCs, obtained on the day of the yellow fever booster vaccination. Receptors originate from a man aged 30 to 45 who received the YFV17D yellow fever vaccine.

This clonotype has more than one count but fewer than ten. This chain connects TRBV6-5 to TRBJ2-2; D call uncertain. This CDR3 comprises 16 residues. Germline CDR1 MNHEY, CDR2 SVGAGI. V was trimmed by 0 bases and J by 0 bases, leaving 8 bases between them. The CDR3 loop is CASSYSRTANTGELFF. As DNA, the CDR3 is TGTGCCAGCAGTTACTCCCGGACGGCGAACACCGGGGAGCTGTTTTTT.

The chain couples TRBV5-1 to TRBJ1-1, with a tentative D call TRBD1 (5 bases). CDR3 size: 14 residues. Germline V gene lookup returns CDR1 SGHRS and CDR2 YFSETQ. V was trimmed by 4 bases and J by 3 bases, leaving 13 bases between them. CDR3 nucleotide sequence: TGCGCCAGCAGCCATGTGGGGGGGGACACTGAAGCTTTCTTT. This translates into CASSHVGGDTEAFF.

Only a few counts were recorded for this clonotype. V gene TRBV20-1 combines with J gene TRBJ2-4; TRBD1 agrees at 7 bases. In germline, CDR1 is DFQATT, CDR2 SNEGSKA (reference sequence). The junction had 13 bases not matched to a gene; V was cut back by 5 bases and J by 0 bases. The CDR3 runs 17 residues. This CDR3 reads CSAQGQEHVLAKNIQYF. CDR3 DNA sequence: TGCAGTGCTCAAGGACAGGAGCACGTTTTAGCCAAAAACATTCAGTACTTC.

The gene calls are TRBV6-2 or TRBV6-3 and TRBJ2-2; D gene ambiguous. Trimming removed 2 bases at V and 2 bases at J, with 12 bases between. This CDR3 contains 16 residues. Germline lookup yields CDR1 MNHEY and CDR2 SVGEGT. CDR3 in amino acids: CASSYAISTNTGELFF. As DNA, the CDR3 is TGTGCCAGCAGTTACGCCATATCGACTAACACCGGGGAGCTGTTTTTT.

There are a few counts of this clonotype. In DNA form, the CDR3 reads TGCAGCGTCACCCTCCCTCGGCCAAGTAACTATGGCTACACCTTC. It specifies CSVTLPRPSNYGYTF. The genes are TRBV29-1 and TRBJ1-2; D gene unclear. V lost 6 bases and J 1 base, leaving 18 bases between the germline ends. Looked up from germline, CDR1 is SQVTM and CDR2 is ANQGSEA. The CDR3 has 15 residues.

V and J are TRBV29-1 and TRBJ2-3; 12 positions match TRBD1. V lost 7 bases to trimming and J lost 5 bases; unmatched junction nucleotides: 7. The CDR3 covers 14 residues. Germline lookup yields CDR1 SQVTM and CDR2 ANQGSEA. CDR3 DNA: TGCAGCGCTACCGGGACAGGGGGCGGAGATACGCAGTATTTT. Amino acids: CSATGTGGGDTQYF.

A few counts support this clonotype. The rearrangement uses TRBV7-4 and TRBJ1-1; no clear D. This CDR3 region has 8 residues. V dropped 7 bases and J dropped 7 bases, with 1 base sitting between them. From germline, CDR1 is SGHVT and CDR2 SQSDAQ. Here the CDR3 reads CASIEAFF. CDR3 DNA sequence: TGTGCCAGCATTGAAGCTTTCTTT.

The rearrangement joins TRBV7-2 to TRBJ2-7; no clear D gene. Trimming took 11 bases from V and 7 from J, leaving 24 bases between them. The CDR3 totals 14 residues. Germline assignment: CDR1 SGHTA and CDR2 FQGNSA. The CDR3 region is CAAMERATVLEQYF. DNA of the CDR3: TGTGCCGCCATGGAAAGGGCGACGGTCTTGGAGCAGTACTTC. Complete variable domain (other parts from reference TRBV7-2 and TRBJ2-7): GAGVSQSPSNKVTEKGKDVELRCDPISGHTALYWYRQSLGQGLEFLIYFQGNSAPDKSGLPSDRFSAERTGGSVSTLTIQRTQQEDSAVYLCAAMERATVLEQYFGPGTRLTVT.

This chain joins TRBV7-2 and TRBJ2-5; 7 bases are shared with TRBD1. The J segment lost 2 bases and the V segment lost 4 bases, leaving 10 bases of the junction unmatched. The length of the CDR3 is 16 residues. The V gene's germline CDR1 is SGHTA and CDR2 FQGNSA. CDR3 amino acids: CASSSHAGTVQETQYF. Written as DNA, the CDR3 is TGTGCCAGCAGCTCCCATGCCGGGACAGTACAAGAGACCCAGTACTTC.

There are a few counts of this clonotype. The chain is built from TRBV7-9 and TRBJ2-3; TRBD1 is a possible D gene (6 bases). CDR3 length: 16 residues. The V gene's germline CDR1 is SEHNR and CDR2 FQNEAQ (reference sequence). V dropped 11 bases and J dropped 3 bases, with 24 bases sitting between them. The CDR3 DNA sequence: TGTGCCTCTAGGGGGTCAGCGAGGTCAGGTACAGATACGCAGTATTTT. It translates to CASRGSARSGTDTQYF.

The V call is TRBV4-2, the J call TRBJ2-7, with D tentatively TRBD1 (6 bases). The CDR3 covers 14 residues. V lost 0 bases, J lost 5 bases, and 11 bases lay in between. Germline lookup yields CDR1 LGHNA and CDR2 YNFKEQ. CDR3 amino acids: CASSQDQGSDEQYF. DNA for the CDR3: TGTGCCAGCAGCCAAGATCAGGGGTCGGACGAGCAGTACTTC.

This clonotype was seen a handful of times. The gene calls are TRBV20-1 and TRBJ2-7, with TRBD1 matching over 7 bases. Trimming removed 2 bases from V and 7 bases from J; junction bases left unmatched: 8. This CDR3 comprises 13 residues. In germline, CDR1 is DFQATT, CDR2 SNEGSKA (reference sequence). In DNA form, the CDR3 reads TGCAGTGCTAGAAAGGGACAGCTTTGGGAGCAGTACTTC. It is translated as CSARKGQLWEQYF.

The chain carries TRBV7-3 and TRBJ2-5; D ambiguous. In germline, CDR1 is SGHTA, CDR2 FQGTGA. Trimming shortened V by 1 base and J by 5 bases, and 11 bases separated the two germline ends. This CDR3 spans 14 amino acids. CDR3 amino acids: CASSLNGHLETQYF. Here the CDR3 DNA reads TGTGCCAGCAGCTTAAATGGCCATCTGGAGACCCAGTACTTC.

The chain carries TRBV11-2 and TRBJ2-7; D gene uncertain. There are 14 residues in the CDR3. The V end was cut by 5 bases, the J end by 1 base, with 12 bases between. The germline V gene encodes CDR1 SGHAT and CDR2 FQNNGV. This CDR3 is CASSPLDKSYEQYF. As DNA, the CDR3 is TGTGCCAGCAGCCCCCTCGATAAGTCCTACGAGCAGTACTTC.

This clonotype was seen ten or more times. The chain recombines TRBV5-1 with TRBJ2-2, with D uncertain. Trimming shortened V by 3 bases and J by 0 bases, and 9 bases separated the two germline ends. Germline CDR1 and CDR2: SGHRS and YFSETQ. CDR3 length: 15 residues. CDR3 sequence (DNA): TGCGCCAGCAGCTCTAAAAACCCGAACACCGGGGAGCTGTTTTTT. Amino acids: CASSSKNPNTGELFF. Full variable domain (missing parts from reference TRBV5-1 and TRBJ2-2): KAGVTQTPRYLIKTRGQQVTLSCSPISGHRSVSWYQQTPGQGLQFLFEYFSETQRNKGNFPGRFSGRQFSNSRSEMNVSTLELGDSALYLCASSSKNPNTGELFFGEGSRLTVL.

This clonotype was recorded a few times. The V gene is TRBV6-2 or TRBV6-3, the J gene TRBJ2-7; 9 bases agree with TRBD1. Per germline, CDR1 MNHEY and CDR2 SVGEGT. The CDR3 is 15 amino acids. After removal of 4 bases from V and 2 bases from J, the junction contained 6 bases not matched to a gene. DNA for the CDR3: TGTGCCAGCAGTTGGAGGGGACAGGGCCCCTACGAGCAGTACTTC. It translates to CASSWRGQGPYEQYF.

This clonotype was picked up many times. The chain uses TRBV7-3 and TRBJ2-1, with D possibly being TRBD2 (5 bases). The CDR3 extends over 18 amino acids. Germline assignment: CDR1 SGHTA and CDR2 FQGTGA. The V and J ends lost 5 bases and 3 bases respectively, with 23 bases between them. The CDR3 protein is CASSPEGRLHGLYNEQFF. CDR3 coding DNA: TGTGCCAGCAGCCCCGAGGGCAGGCTCCACGGGCTCTACAATGAGCAGTTCTTC.

This clonotype was seen only a few times. The rearrangement uses TRBV5-8 and TRBJ1-5; D may be TRBD1 (6 bases). Germline V CDR1 and CDR2: SGHTS, YDEGEE. The germline V and J ends were trimmed by 2 bases and 2 bases, with 14 bases remaining between them. The CDR3 runs 16 residues. The CDR3 is CASSFGLDSGNQPQHF. CDR3 nucleotides: TGTGCCAGCAGCTTTGGATTGGACAGTGGCAATCAGCCCCAGCATTTT.

The chain links TRBV28 to TRBJ2-3; no firm D call. The V end lost 6 bases, the J end lost 14 bases, and 9 bases lay between the germline ends. Germline V CDR1 and CDR2: MDHEN, SYDVKM. CDR3 length equals 9 residues. CDR3 DNA: TGTGCCAGCAGCCCTTGTGGGTATTTT. Translated: CASSPCGYF.

The CDR3 DNA reads as TGTGCCAGTAACATGGGACAGGGCCTAAACATTCAGTACTTC. Its translation: CASNMGQGLNIQYF. This rearrangement joins TRBV19 to TRBJ2-4, with TRBD1 matching over 9 bases. With V trimmed by 7 bases and J by 6 bases, 7 bases remained unmatched. The CDR3 loop spans 14 amino acids. Germline V CDR1 and CDR2: LNHDA, SQIVND (reference sequence).

In this sample, this clonotype turned up a few times. The V gene is TRBV13, the J gene TRBJ2-4, with TRBD2 matching 7 bases. Germline lookup yields CDR1 PRHDT and CDR2 FYEKMQ (reference sequence). There are 16 residues in the CDR3. V was clipped by 4 bases and J by 5 bases; unmatched bases: 11. In DNA form, the CDR3 reads TGTGCCAGCAGCTCCAGTCTGGGGGGGATCGAAAACATTCAGTACTTC. Protein product: CASSSSLGGIENIQYF.

This clonotype was found a few times. The V gene is TRBV10-1, the J gene TRBJ2-7, with TRBD2 matching over 7 bases. The CDR3 extends over 13 amino acids. The V segment lost 5 bases and the J segment 2 bases; nucleotides outside the gene matches: 3. From germline, CDR1 is WNHNN and CDR2 SYGVQD (reference sequence). The DNA for the CDR3 is TGCGCCAGCAGTTCGGCGGGGGCCTACGAGCAGTACTTC. This gives the protein CASSSAGAYEQYF.

J is TRBJ2-4 and V is TRBV6-2 or TRBV6-3; 9 positions agree with TRBD2. This CDR3 spans 16 amino acids. The trim removed 4 bases at V and 1 base at J, leaving 5 bases unmatched. Germline V CDR1 and CDR2: MNHEY, SVGEGT. CDR3: CASSWNSGSAKNIQYF. The CDR3 nucleotides read TGTGCCAGCAGTTGGAATAGCGGGAGTGCCAAAAACATTCAGTACTTC.

The chain employs TRBV29-1 and TRBJ1-1; D is unclear. The ends were cut back, 8 bases at V and 1 base at J, with 14 bases in the middle. This CDR3 has 13 residues. Germline V lookup: CDR1 SQVTM, CDR2 ANQGSEA. The CDR3 loop is CSSTGRGNTEAFF. Here the CDR3 DNA reads TGCAGCTCAACCGGACGGGGGAACACTGAAGCTTTCTTT.

This clonotype came up a few times. The CDR3 DNA is TGTGCCAGCAGCTTCGAGGGACTAGCGGGAGGGCCCTCTACCGAGCAGTTCTTC. Its translation is CASSFEGLAGGPSTEQFF. The chain employs TRBV11-2 and TRBJ2-1; 16 nucleotides align to TRBD2. The CDR3 has 18 amino acids. Germline CDR1 is SGHAT and CDR2 is FQNNGV. The J segment lost 10 bases and the V segment lost 3 bases, leaving 12 bases of the junction unmatched.